A selection of T cell receptor beta chains follows, all from one sample in a study of cytomegalovirus exposure and HLA in healthy donors. Here immunoSEQ multiplex PCR was the method, and the copy in TCRdb shows in-frame clones only, minus some. The sample carries under 130,000 clones, approximately 16% recorded once. Sequencing input: PBMCs. The origin of the receptors is a female donor in good health and CMV-seronegative. The CDR3 runs from the conserved cysteine through the conserved F or W. The D gene is left open where the match is weak. Not all rows give a size; the values are once, few, many and, for expanded clones, a class.

abundance | j_gene | v_gene | d_gene | CDR3nt | CDR3aa
few | TRBJ2-5 | TRBV4-2 | . | TGTGCCAGCAGCCAAGAAGGCAGGGAACAAGAGACCCAGTACTTC | CASSQEGREQETQYF
few | TRBJ1-5 | TRBV30 | . | TGTGCCTGGAGTGTACAGGGTAATGGGCCCCAGCATTTT | CAWSVQGNGPQHF
. | TRBJ1-1 | TRBV29-1 | . | TGCAGCGCCCAAACTAGTGAAGCTTTCTTT | CSAQTSEAFF
few | TRBJ1-2 | TRBV18 | TRBD1 | TGTGCCAGCTCACTATCTCCGGGACAGCATGGCTACACCTTC | CASSLSPGQHGYTF
. | TRBJ1-2 | TRBV30 | TRBD1 | TGTGCCTGGAGGGGGACAGCTAACTATGGCTACACCTTC | CAWRGTANYGYTF
. | TRBJ1-3 | TRBV19 | . | TGTGCCAGTAGTGTCACGGTCTCTGGAAACACCATATATTTT | CASSVTVSGNTIYF
. | TRBJ2-2 | TRBV5-6 | TRBD2 | TGTGCCAGCAGCTTGTCGGGGGGGGCCCGGACCGGGGAGCTGTTTTTT | CASSLSGGARTGELFF
. | TRBJ1-1 | TRBV4-3 | . | TGCGCCAGCAGCCAAGTTCGTTTCACTGAAGCTTTCTTT | CASSQVRFTEAFF
. | TRBJ2-2 | TRBV2 | TRBD2 | TGTGCCAGCAGTTCGGGACTAGCGGGAGCGGGCGGGGAGCTGTTTTTT | CASSSGLAGAGGELFF
. | TRBJ2-1 | TRBV1 | . | TGCACCAGCAGCCAAGGCCAGCGGGAGAGCAATGAGCAGTTCTTC | CTSSQGQRESNEQFF
. | TRBJ2-7 | TRBV29-1 | TRBD1 | TGCAGCGTCCGTGGGGACAGGGCATCCTACGAGCAGTACTTC | CSVRGDRASYEQYF
. | TRBJ2-3 | TRBV4-3 | . | TGCGCCAGCAGCCATCCCAGGGCGGGCACAGATACGCAGTATTTT | CASSHPRAGTDTQYF
few | TRBJ2-2 | TRBV27 | . | TGTGCCAGCAGTTTTTCCAGGGTGGGGAACACCGGGGAGCTGTTTTTT | CASSFSRVGNTGELFF
. | TRBJ2-1 | TRBV7-9 | TRBD2 | TGTGCCAGCAGACCCTCTAGCGGCCATCGGATGGAGCAGTTCTTC | CASRPSSGHRMEQFF
few | TRBJ2-1 | TRBV6-5 | TRBD2 | TGTGCCAGGGTCGAGGGACTATTAATCTCGGGGTTCTTC | CARVEGLLISGFF
. | TRBJ2-5 | TRBV4-3 | TRBD2 | TGCGCCAGTAAAGTAGCGGGTCAAGAGACCCAGTACTTC | CASKVAGQETQYF
few | TRBJ2-7 | TRBV29-1 | TRBD1 | TGCAGCGCGCAAGCAGGGGGCGGCGACGAGCAGTACTTC | CSAQAGGGDEQYF
few | TRBJ2-3 | TRBV5-4 | TRBD2 | TGTGCCAGCAGCTTGAGACTAGCGGGTAGCACAGATACGCAGTATTTT | CASSLRLAGSTDTQYF
few | TRBJ1-1 | TRBV19 | TRBD1 | TGTGCCAGTAGTATAGGACCAGGACAGGGGATTTTCACTGAAGCTTTCTTT | CASSIGPGQGIFTEAFF
. | TRBJ2-1 | TRBV4-3 | TRBD2 | TGCGCCAGCAGCCAGGGGCGGGGGGATAACAATGAGCAGTTCTTC | CASSQGRGDNNEQFF
few | TRBJ1-2 | TRBV19 | TRBD1 | TGTGCCAGTATGCCAGGGACAGAGAGGGTAAACTATGGCTACACCTTC | CASMPGTERVNYGYTF
few | TRBJ1-1 | TRBV7-9 | . | TGTGCCAGCAGCCCCCTTCTCCCTGAAGCTTTCTTT | CASSPLLPEAFF
few | TRBJ1-2 | TRBV29-1 | . | TGCAGCGTCCCTCCAGGGCTTGGTGGCTACACCTTC | CSVPPGLGGYTF